Reported below is one T cell receptor (beta chain). This specimen comes from a study of T-cell reconstitution after alpha-beta-depleted transplantation in children. The CDR3 sequence is 14 residues long. The germline V and J ends were trimmed by 4 bases and 1 base, with 11 bases remaining between them. The germline V gene encodes CDR1 SNHLY and CDR2 FYNNEI. Unique molecular identifiers were incorporated during preparation of the TCRbeta library. TCRdb re-derived calls from the PCR reads in MiXCR, one entry per CDR3 protein. The sample contains about 240,000 distinct CDR3 sequences, roughly 23% of which appear only once.

The specimen was PBMCs, collected before TCRalphabeta/CD19-depleted stem cell transplant. This sequence originates from a girl aged 2 to 9 with Fanconi anemia, due to receive a stem cell transplant. V usage is TRBV2 and J usage is TRBJ2-7; unclear D gene. Here the CDR3 DNA reads TGTGCCAGCAGTGTGGTGACGGCATCCTACGAGCAGTACTTC. This codes for CASSVVTASYEQYF.